The source of this T cell receptor beta chain is a study of OX40 agonist ivuxolimab in advanced cancers. Broadly, across the study: Ivuxolimab was an agonistic, fully human IgG2 monoclonal antibody directed against OX40 (CD134), a costimulatory receptor. Intravenous ivuxolimab was administered to patients every 2 weeks at six dose levels: 0.01, 0.1, 0.3, 1.5, 3 and 10 mg/kg. Among the 52 dose-escalation patients, 19 had hepatocellular carcinoma, roughly 15 melanoma, 9 renal cell carcinoma and 9 head and neck cancer. A male proportion of around 80% and a mean age of approximately 61 years, ranging from 23 to 79, were recorded for the dose-escalation cohort. Patients were allowed to have had prior anti-PD-1, anti-PD-L1 or anti-CTLA-4 therapy, and around 40% of the dose-escalation patients had previously received checkpoint inhibitors. Partial responses occurred in three dose-escalation patients, of whom one had hepatocellular carcinoma and two had cutaneous melanoma. The purpose of peripheral TCRbeta sequencing was to test whether ivuxolimab changed TCR sequence diversity and led to clonal T-cell expansion. The paper reports the monotherapy dose-escalation portion (N of about 52 patients) of the phase I ivuxolimab trial. What the work shows at the level of the full study, not this receptor alone: Partial responders in the 0.1-3.0 mg/kg groups had among the lowest normalized peripheral clonal expansion, especially among CD8+ T cells. Low levels of normalized T-cell clonal expansion were also shown by some nonresponding patients. The antigen specificity of the peripheral T cells that underwent clonal expansion was not determined. Clonal expansion of both CD4+ and CD8+ blood T cells was observed from baseline to week 6 at doses 0.1 to 3.0 mg/kg. After ivuxolimab, expanded clones were on average more numerous among CD8+ T cells than among CD4+ T cells.

On this clone: Its antigen is still unknown. No per-base quality is available; no much larger clone lies one base away.

At the junction V is shortened by 4 bases and J by 5 bases; bases outside the gene matches: 7. The germline V gene provides CDR1 SGHRS and CDR2 YFSETQ. The CDR3 goes from the cysteine to the phenylalanine over 16 residues. The read is trimmed to its CDR3 DNA, 48 bases read in frame from base 1. The trial excluded patients who had a history of autoimmune disease or who were on systemic immunosuppression. Peripheral blood for TCR sequencing was collected from all dose cohorts at baseline, on cycle 4 day 1, and on cycle 7 day 1. Samples were obtained from an open-label, multicenter, first-in-human phase I dose-escalation trial of ivuxolimab. Adults with locally advanced or metastatic melanoma, renal cell carcinoma, hepatocellular carcinoma or head and neck squamous cell carcinoma were enrolled in the trial. Before TCR sequencing, CD4+ and CD8+ T cells were separately sorted from peripheral blood. To sequence the TCRbeta CDR3 region, genomic DNA was isolated from the sorted cells. The immunoSEQ Assay was used to sequence the TCRbeta CDR3 regions. Imported from immuneACCESS, the table was reduced by TCRdb to in-frame sequences with V and J called. These copies leave out some clones; in studies compared against another copy, an unresolved V gene accounts for under half, and the cause of the remainder is not known. This sample holds over 150,000 clones; 85% to 95% were observed only once. About 0.3% of the sample is held by the ten biggest clonotypes.

This receptor was identified in an adult with an advanced solid tumor such as melanoma, head and neck, liver or kidney cancer. Here the chain combines TRBV5-1 and TRBJ2-1; 12 central nucleotides agree with TRBD2. The sample in question was CD4+ or CD8+ T cells sorted from blood, obtained in a trial of the OX40 agonist ivuxolimab. The encoded CDR3 is CASSPGTSGRNNEQFF. The DNA reads as follows: TGCGCCAGCAGCCCGGGGACTAGCGGGCGGAACAATGAGCAGTTCTTC.